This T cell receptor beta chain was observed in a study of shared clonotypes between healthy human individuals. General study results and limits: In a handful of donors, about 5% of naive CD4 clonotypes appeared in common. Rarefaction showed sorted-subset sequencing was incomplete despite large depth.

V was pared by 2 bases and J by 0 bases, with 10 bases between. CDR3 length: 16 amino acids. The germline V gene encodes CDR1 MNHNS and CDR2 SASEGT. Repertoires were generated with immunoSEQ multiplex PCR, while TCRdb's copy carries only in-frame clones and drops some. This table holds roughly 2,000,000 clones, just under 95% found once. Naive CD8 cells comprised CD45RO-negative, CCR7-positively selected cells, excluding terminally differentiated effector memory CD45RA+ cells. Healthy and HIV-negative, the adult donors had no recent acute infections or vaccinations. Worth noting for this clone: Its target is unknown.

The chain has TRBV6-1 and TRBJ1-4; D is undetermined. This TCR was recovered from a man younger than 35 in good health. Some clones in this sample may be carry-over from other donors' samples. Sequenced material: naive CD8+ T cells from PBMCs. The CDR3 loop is CASSETGWATNEKLFF. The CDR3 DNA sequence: TGTGCCAGCAGTGAAACCGGCTGGGCAACTAATGAAAAACTGTTTTTT.